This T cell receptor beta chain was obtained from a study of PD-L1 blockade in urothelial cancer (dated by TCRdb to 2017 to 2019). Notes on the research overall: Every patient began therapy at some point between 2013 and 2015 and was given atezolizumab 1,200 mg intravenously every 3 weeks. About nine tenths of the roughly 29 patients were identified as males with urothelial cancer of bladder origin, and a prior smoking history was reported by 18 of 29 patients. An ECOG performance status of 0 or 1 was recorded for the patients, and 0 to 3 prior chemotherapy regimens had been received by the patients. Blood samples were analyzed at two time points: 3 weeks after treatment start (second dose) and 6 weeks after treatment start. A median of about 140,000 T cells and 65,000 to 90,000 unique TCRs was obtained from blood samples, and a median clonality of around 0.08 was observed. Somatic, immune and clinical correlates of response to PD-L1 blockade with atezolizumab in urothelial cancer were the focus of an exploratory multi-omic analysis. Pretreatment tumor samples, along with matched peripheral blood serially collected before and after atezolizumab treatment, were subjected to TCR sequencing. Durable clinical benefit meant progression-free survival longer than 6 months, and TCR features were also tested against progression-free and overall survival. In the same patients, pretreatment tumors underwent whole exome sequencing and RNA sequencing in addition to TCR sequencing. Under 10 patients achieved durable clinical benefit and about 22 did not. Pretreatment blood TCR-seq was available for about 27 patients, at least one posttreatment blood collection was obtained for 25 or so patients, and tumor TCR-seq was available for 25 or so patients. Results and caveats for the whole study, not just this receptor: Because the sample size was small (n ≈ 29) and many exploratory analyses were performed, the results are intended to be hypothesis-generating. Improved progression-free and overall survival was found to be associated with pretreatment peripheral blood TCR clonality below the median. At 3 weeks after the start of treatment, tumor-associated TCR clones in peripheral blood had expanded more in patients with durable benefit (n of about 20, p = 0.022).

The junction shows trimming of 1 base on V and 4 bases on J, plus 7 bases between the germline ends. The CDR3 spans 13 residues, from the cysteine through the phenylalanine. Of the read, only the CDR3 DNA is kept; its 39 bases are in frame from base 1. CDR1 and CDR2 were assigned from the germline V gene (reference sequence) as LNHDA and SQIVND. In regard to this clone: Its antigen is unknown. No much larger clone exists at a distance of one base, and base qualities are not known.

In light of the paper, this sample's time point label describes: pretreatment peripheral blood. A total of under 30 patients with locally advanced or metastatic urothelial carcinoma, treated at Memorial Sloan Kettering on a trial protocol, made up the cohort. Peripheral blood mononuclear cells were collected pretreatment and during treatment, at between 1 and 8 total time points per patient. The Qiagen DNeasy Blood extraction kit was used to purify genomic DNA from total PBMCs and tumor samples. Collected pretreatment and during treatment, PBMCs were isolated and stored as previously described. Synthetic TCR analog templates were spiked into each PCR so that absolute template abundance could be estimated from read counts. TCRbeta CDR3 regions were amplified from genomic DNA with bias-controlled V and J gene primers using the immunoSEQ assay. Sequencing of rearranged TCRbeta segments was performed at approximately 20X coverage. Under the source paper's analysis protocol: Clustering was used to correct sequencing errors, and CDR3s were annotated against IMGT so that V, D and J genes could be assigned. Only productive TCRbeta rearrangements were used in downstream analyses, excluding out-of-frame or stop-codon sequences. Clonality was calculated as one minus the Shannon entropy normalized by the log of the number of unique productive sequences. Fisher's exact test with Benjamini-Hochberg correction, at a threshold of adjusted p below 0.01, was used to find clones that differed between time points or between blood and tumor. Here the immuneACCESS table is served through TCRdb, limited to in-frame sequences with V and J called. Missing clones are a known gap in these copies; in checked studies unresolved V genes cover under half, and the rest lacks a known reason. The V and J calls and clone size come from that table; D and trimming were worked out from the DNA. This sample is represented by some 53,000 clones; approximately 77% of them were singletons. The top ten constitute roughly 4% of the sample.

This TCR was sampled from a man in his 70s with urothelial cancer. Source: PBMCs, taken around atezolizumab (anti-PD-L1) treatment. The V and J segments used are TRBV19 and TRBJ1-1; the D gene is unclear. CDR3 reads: CASSIGLRTEAFF. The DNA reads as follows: TGTGCCAGTAGTATAGGACTCCGCACTGAAGCTTTCTTT.